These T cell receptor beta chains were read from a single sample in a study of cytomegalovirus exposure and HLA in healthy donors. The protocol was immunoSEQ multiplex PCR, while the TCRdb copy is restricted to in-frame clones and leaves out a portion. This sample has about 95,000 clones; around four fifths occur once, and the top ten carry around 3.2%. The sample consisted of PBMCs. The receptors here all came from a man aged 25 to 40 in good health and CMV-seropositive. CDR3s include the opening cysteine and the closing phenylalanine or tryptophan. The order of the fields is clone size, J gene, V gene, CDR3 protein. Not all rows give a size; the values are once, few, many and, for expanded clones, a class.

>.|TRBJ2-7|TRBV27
CASSLAQGGSYEQYF
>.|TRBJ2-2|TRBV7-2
CASSSSGGGTGELFF
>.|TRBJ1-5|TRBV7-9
CASSPAGGYNQPQHF
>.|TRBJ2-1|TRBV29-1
CSVTSGYEQFF
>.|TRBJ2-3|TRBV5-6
CASSLFWATDTQYF
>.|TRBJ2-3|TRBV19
CASSYGPGGGDTQYF
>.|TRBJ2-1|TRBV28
CASSLLDRGPYNEQFF
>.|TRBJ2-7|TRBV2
CASRISLAGAYEQYF
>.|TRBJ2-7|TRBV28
CASSSGQVSYEQYF
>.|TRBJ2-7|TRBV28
CASKAGTPPYEQYF
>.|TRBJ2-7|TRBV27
CASSLQGANYEQYF
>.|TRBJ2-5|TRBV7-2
CASSSGGRVEETQYF
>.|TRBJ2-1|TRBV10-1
CASSPVGVPNEQFF
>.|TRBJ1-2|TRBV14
CASKPGQGLGSYTF
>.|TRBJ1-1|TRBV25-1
CASSGGQGFYTEAFF
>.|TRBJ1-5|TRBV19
CASSTPNSNQPQHF
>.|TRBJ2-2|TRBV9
CASSVISGINTGELFF
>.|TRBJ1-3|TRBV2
CASSEQGSGNTIYF
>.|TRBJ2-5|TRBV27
CASSTPGQYQETQYF
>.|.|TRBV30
CAWSRVPAYEQYF
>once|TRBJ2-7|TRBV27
CASSFRDRGGEQYF
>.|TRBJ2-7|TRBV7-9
CSSSPESGRTLYEQYF
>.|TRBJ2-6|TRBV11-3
CASSLGQGEAGANVLTF
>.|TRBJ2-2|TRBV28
CASRGQLNTGELFF
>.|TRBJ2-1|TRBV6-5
CASSTLAGVRNEQFF
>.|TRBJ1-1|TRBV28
CASSFRVVGTEAFF
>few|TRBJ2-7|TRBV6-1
CASRERGRSPEQYF
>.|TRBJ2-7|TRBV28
CASSLALDRDEQYF
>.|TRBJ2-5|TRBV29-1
CSVDHVAGETQYF
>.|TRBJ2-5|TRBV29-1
CSSTQGEEETQYF
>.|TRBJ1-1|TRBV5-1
CASSLEFSRNTEAFF
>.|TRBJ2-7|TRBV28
CASRETGSGIYEQYF
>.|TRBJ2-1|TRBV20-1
CSARREEQFF
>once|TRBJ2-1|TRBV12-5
CASGLGVGREGGKFF
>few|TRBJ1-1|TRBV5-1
CASSLGQMNTEAFF
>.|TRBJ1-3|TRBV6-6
CASSYLENTIYF
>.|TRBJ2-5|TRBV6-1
CASSVGGLAAWYQETQYF
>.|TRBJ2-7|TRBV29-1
CSAQTSGREQYF
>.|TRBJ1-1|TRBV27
CASSLSGLLEAPFTF
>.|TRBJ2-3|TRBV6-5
CASSYSYRGTDTQYF
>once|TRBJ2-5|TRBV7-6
CASSPQGQGRETQYF
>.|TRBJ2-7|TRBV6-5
CASRAGPASYEQYF
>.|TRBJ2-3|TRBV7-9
CASSLGLADSTDTQYF
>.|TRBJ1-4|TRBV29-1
CSVEDLGGVGFGSDEKLFF
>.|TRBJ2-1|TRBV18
CASSPDSLAEYNEQFF
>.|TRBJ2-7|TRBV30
CAWSVVGGPGEQYF
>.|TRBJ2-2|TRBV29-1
CSVGLVSGELFF
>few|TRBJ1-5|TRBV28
CASQTGGRSNQPQHF
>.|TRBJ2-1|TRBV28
CASSQGSPGVNEQFF
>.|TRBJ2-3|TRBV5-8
CASSVGLAGDSDTQYF
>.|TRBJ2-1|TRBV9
CASSSDSANEQFF
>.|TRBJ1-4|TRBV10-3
CAISPGTEFNEKLFF
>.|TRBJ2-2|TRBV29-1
CSVEGRGLDTGELFF
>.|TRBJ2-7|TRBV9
CASSPREPSGEQYF